The clone carrying this TCR beta chain came up a few times. What it binds is unknown. The V end was cut by 6 bases, the J end by 5 bases, with 16 bases between. In germline, CDR1 is LGHNT, CDR2 FRNRAP. CDR3 length: 14 residues. The data were obtained in a study of T cell repertoires in cytomegalovirus infection. Study summary: The authors relied on CMV epitopes, both recently identified HLA-C-restricted and well-studied HLA-B-restricted. Regarding the study as a whole: HLA-C-restricted TCR beta clonotypes specific for CMV led the ex vivo response. CMV carriers with the relevant HLA were identified by cumulative public TCR beta family frequency.

TCRdb passed the reads through MiXCR, listing each CDR3 protein once. Of approximately 730,000 distinct CDR3 sequences in the sample, about 28% were seen once. This receptor was obtained from a human donor in good health (CMV status not recorded). Some clones in this sample may be carry-over from other donors' samples. The V and J genes are TRBV12-5 and TRBJ2-5; D possibly uses TRBD1 or TRBD2 (6 bases each). This sample comprised cultured CD8+ T cells from PBMCs, obtained from culture after CMV antigen stimulation. The chain's CDR3 is CASGPGGLGETQYF. As DNA, the CDR3 is TGTGCTAGTGGCCCCGGGGGCCTAGGGGAGACCCAGTACTTC.